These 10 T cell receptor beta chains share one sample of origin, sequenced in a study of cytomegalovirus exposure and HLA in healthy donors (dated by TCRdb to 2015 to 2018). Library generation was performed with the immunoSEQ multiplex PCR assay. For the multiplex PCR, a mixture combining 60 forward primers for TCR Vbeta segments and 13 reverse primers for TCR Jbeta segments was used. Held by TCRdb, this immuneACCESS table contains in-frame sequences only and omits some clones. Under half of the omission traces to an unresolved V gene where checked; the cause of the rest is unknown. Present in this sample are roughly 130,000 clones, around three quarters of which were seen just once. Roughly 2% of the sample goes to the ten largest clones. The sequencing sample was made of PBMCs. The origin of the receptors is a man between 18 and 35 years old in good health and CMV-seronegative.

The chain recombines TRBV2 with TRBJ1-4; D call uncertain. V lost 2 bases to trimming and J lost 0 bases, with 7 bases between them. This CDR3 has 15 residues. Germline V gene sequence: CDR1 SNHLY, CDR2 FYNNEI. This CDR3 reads CASSEQDATNEKLFF. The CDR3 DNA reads TGTGCCAGCAGTGAACAGGATGCAACTAATGAAAAACTGTTTTTT.

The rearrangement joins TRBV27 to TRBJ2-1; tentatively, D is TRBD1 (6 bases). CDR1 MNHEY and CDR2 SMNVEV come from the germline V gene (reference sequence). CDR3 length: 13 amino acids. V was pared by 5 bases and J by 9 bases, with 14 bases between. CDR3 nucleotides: TGTGCCAGCAGTGCCCGGACAGTCAGTGAGCAGTTCTTC. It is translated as CASSARTVSEQFF.

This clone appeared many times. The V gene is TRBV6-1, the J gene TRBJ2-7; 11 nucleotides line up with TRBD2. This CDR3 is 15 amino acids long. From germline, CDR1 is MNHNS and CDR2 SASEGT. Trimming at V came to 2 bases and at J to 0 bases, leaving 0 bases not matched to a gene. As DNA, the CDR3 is TGTGCCAGCAGTGAACTAGCGGGAGGCTCCTACGAGCAGTACTTC. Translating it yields CASSELAGGSYEQYF.

This CDR3 reads CASSLGLTYNEQFF. CDR3 DNA sequence: TGTGCCAGCAGCTTGGGACTTACCTACAATGAGCAGTTCTTC. This rearrangement joins TRBV5-6 to TRBJ2-1, with unresolved D. CDR1 and CDR2 (germline): SGHDT, YYEEEE. The ends were cut back, 0 bases at V and 2 bases at J, with 6 bases in the middle. This CDR3 has 14 amino acids.

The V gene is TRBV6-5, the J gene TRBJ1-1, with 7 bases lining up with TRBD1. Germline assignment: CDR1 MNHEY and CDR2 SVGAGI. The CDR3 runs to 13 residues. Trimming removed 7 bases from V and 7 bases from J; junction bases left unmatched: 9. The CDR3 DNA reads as TGTGCCAGCATGGGCAGGGGGGCGGATGAAGCTTTCTTT. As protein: CASMGRGADEAFF.

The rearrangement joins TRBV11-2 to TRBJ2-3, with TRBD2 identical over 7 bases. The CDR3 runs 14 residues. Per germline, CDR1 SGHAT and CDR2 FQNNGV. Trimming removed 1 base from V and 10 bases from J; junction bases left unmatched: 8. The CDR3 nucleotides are TGTGCCAGCAGCTTAGCGGGTCCGGCGGGGGCGCAGTATTTT. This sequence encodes CASSLAGPAGAQYF.

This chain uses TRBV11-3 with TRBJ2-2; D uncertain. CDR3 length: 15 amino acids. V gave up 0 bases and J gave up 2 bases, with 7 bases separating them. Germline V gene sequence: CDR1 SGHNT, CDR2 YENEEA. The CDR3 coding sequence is TGTGCCAGCAGCTTAGACCCAGTTAACACCGGGGAGCTGTTTTTT. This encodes CASSLDPVNTGELFF.

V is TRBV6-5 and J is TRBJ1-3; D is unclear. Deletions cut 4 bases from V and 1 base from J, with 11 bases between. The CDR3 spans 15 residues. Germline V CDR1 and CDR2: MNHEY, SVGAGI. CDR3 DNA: TGTGCCAGCAGTTTTGCGGGCAGGTCTGGAAACACCATATATTTT. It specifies CASSFAGRSGNTIYF.

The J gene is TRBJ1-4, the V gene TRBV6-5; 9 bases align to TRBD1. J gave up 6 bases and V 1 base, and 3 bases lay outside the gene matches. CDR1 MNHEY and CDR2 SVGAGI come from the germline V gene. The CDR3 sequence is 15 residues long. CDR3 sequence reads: CASSYFRTGDEKLFF. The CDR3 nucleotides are TGTGCCAGCAGTTACTTCAGGACAGGGGATGAAAAACTGTTTTTT.

Written as DNA, the CDR3 is TGTGCCAGCAGCTTCCAGGGTTACACCGGGGAGCTGTTTTTT. It codes for CASSFQGYTGELFF. The chain joins TRBV28 to TRBJ2-2, with D possibly being TRBD1 (5 bases). Trimming removed 6 bases from V and 3 bases from J, with 11 bases in between. The germline CDR1 and CDR2 sequences are MDHEN and SYDVKM. The CDR3 contains 14 residues.